These 4 T cell receptor beta chains came from one sample sequenced in a study of beta chain features in type 1 diabetes (dated by TCRdb to 2017 to 2018). Library preparation employed the immunoSEQ multiplex PCR assay. The entire amount of isolated RNA was reverse transcribed using the High Capacity cDNA Reverse Transcription Kit, so the sequenced TCRB transcripts were expressed ones. TCRdb retrieved this table from immuneACCESS and kept in-frame rearrangements only. Not all clones are present; in checked studies, unresolved V genes account for under half, and no reason is known for the remainder. The sample profile shows hundreds of thousands of clones; approximately 30% of them were found once. The ten largest clonotypes hold around 0.065% of the sample. The sample comprised naive CD4+ T cells from blood. Interpreted using the paper, the cell subset or site label stands for: true naive CD4+ T cells. The receptors come from a man aged 18-30 years in good health.

This clone has more than one count but fewer than ten. This chain connects TRBV25-1 to TRBJ1-1; tentative D call: TRBD1 (6 bases). Trimming shortened V by 7 bases and J by 5 bases, and 20 bases separated the two germline ends. The CDR3 totals 15 residues. The V gene's germline CDR1 is MGHDK and CDR2 SYGVNS. Here the CDR3 reads CASTWGRTGKTEAFF. For the CDR3, the DNA is TGTGCCAGCACCTGGGGGCGTACGGGGAAAACTGAAGCTTTCTTT.

The V and J genes are TRBV5-6 and TRBJ1-1, with unresolved D. The V gene's germline CDR1 is SGHDT and CDR2 YYEEEE. With 2 bases removed from V and 2 bases from J, the gap between germline ends came to 10 bases. This CDR3 is 14 amino acids long. The CDR3: CASSFLTINTEAFF. The CDR3 nucleotides are TGTGCCAGCAGCTTCTTGACAATTAACACTGAAGCTTTCTTT.

Only a few counts were recorded for this clone. The chain combines TRBV2 with TRBJ2-5, with 8 bases aligning to TRBD2. The CDR3 loop spans 16 amino acids. Germline-derived CDR1 and CDR2 are SNHLY and FYNNEI. V was pared by 0 bases and J by 1 base, with 4 bases of the junction left unmatched. The chain's CDR3 is CASSEAPGGGQETQYF. CDR3 nucleotides: TGTGCCAGCAGTGAAGCGCCGGGAGGGGGCCAAGAGACCCAGTACTTC.

This chain links TRBV9 with TRBJ2-3; D is ambiguous. Germline V gene lookup returns CDR1 SGDLS and CDR2 YYNGEE. This CDR3 is built from 12 residues. V dropped 4 bases and J dropped 2 bases, with 5 bases sitting between them. The CDR3 loop reads CASSNITDTQYF. The CDR3 region has the DNA TGTGCCAGCAGCAACATCACAGATACGCAGTATTTT.